This T cell receptor (beta chain) was sequenced during a study of cytotoxic CD8 clonotypes in ibrutinib-treated CLL. Turning to the study itself: Included were 11 to 12 relapsed/refractory and some 15 treatment-naive patients, of whom about 18 were IGHV unmutated. Responses: around 24 partial, 2 complete; after median about 68 months, around 15 stayed remitted, approximately twelve progressed.

Germline V CDR1 and CDR2: MNHNS, SASEGT. The junction had 5 bases not matched to a gene; V was cut back by 7 bases and J by 2 bases. The CDR3 runs to 14 residues. Assay used: immunoSEQ multiplex PCR; TCRdb lists only in-frame clones, some missing. This table holds 25,000 to 30,000 clones, 85% found once. This sample comprised PBMCs, obtained after 24 months of ibrutinib treatment. J is TRBJ1-1 and V is TRBV6-1, with 9 bases lining up with TRBD1. The receptor was isolated from a human donor with chronic lymphocytic leukemia. The CDR3: CASTPTGGNTEAFF. DNA for the CDR3: TGTGCCAGCACTCCGACAGGGGGTAACACTGAAGCTTTCTTT.